A selection of T cell receptor beta chains follows, all from one sample in a study of shared clonotypes between healthy human individuals. TCRdb keeps only in-frame clones here, not all; method: immunoSEQ multiplex PCR. The sample records roughly 590,000 clones, 95% being singletons. Sequences were obtained from naive CD8+ T cells sorted from blood. These receptors were collected from a woman aged 25 to 39 in good health. The CDR3 runs from the conserved cysteine through the conserved F or W. The D gene is left open where the match is weak. Where a row states a size, it is once, few, many or the class of an expanded clone; other rows omit it.

j_gene: TRBJ2-7
abundance: -
v_gene: TRBV14
d_gene: -
CDR3aa: CASSRPGNRFSYEQYF
CDR3nt: TGTGCCAGCAGCCGCCCGGGAAACCGCTTCTCCTACGAGCAGTACTTC

j_gene: TRBJ1-1
abundance: -
v_gene: TRBV19
d_gene: -
CDR3aa: CASSIVPGQNTEAFF
CDR3nt: TGTGCCAGTAGTATTGTCCCGGGGCAAAACACTGAAGCTTTCTTT

j_gene: TRBJ2-2
abundance: once
v_gene: TRBV5-1
d_gene: TRBD1
CDR3aa: CASSLGQGRITGELFF
CDR3nt: TGCGCCAGCAGCTTGGGACAGGGGCGCATCACCGGGGAGCTGTTTTTT

j_gene: TRBJ2-7
abundance: -
v_gene: TRBV7-8
d_gene: -
CDR3aa: CASSLWGTYEQYF
CDR3nt: TGTGCCAGCAGCTTATGGGGAACCTACGAGCAGTACTTC

j_gene: TRBJ2-7
abundance: -
v_gene: TRBV29-1
d_gene: -
CDR3aa: CSARVSSSYEQYF
CDR3nt: TGCAGCGCCCGGGTATCTAGCTCCTACGAGCAGTACTTC

j_gene: TRBJ2-1
abundance: -
v_gene: TRBV7-9
d_gene: -
CDR3aa: CASSLSEAYEQFF
CDR3nt: TGTGCCAGCAGCTTAAGCGAAGCATATGAGCAGTTCTTC

j_gene: TRBJ2-1
abundance: -
v_gene: TRBV18
d_gene: -
CDR3aa: CASSPGYNEQFF
CDR3nt: TGTGCCAGCTCACCAGGGTACAATGAGCAGTTCTTC

j_gene: TRBJ2-7
abundance: -
v_gene: TRBV5-4
d_gene: TRBD2
CDR3aa: CASSHSSGRINEQYF
CDR3nt: TGTGCCAGCAGCCATTCTAGCGGGAGGATCAACGAGCAGTACTTC

j_gene: TRBJ2-7
abundance: -
v_gene: TRBV19
d_gene: -
CDR3aa: CASSITSSGSYEQYF
CDR3nt: TGTGCCAGTAGTATAACCTCCAGCGGCTCCTACGAGCAGTACTTC

j_gene: TRBJ2-7
abundance: -
v_gene: TRBV7-9
d_gene: TRBD2
CDR3aa: CASSLGTSGSPYF
CDR3nt: TGTGCCAGCAGCCTCGGGACTAGCGGGAGTCCGTACTTC

j_gene: TRBJ2-1
abundance: once
v_gene: TRBV25-1
d_gene: -
CDR3aa: CASSEYGEVQGIDEQFF
CDR3nt: TGTGCCAGCAGTGAATATGGGGAGGTCCAAGGAATCGATGAGCAGTTCTTC

j_gene: TRBJ2-2
abundance: -
v_gene: TRBV5-1
d_gene: -
CDR3aa: CASSLAGRGLTANTGELFF
CDR3nt: TGCGCCAGCAGCTTGGCCGGCAGGGGACTTACCGCGAACACCGGGGAGCTGTTTTTT

j_gene: TRBJ1-5
abundance: -
v_gene: TRBV4-1
d_gene: -
CDR3aa: CASSQEFPENSNQPQHF
CDR3nt: TGCGCCAGCAGCCAAGAATTTCCGGAAAATAGCAATCAGCCCCAGCATTTT

j_gene: TRBJ2-7
abundance: -
v_gene: TRBV20-1
d_gene: -
CDR3aa: CSANIYEQYF
CDR3nt: TGCAGTGCCAATATCTACGAGCAGTACTTC

j_gene: TRBJ1-6
abundance: -
v_gene: TRBV28
d_gene: -
CDR3aa: CASRIRGGNSPLHF
CDR3nt: TGTGCCAGCAGAATCAGGGGAGGTAATTCACCCCTCCACTTT

j_gene: TRBJ2-1
abundance: -
v_gene: TRBV28
d_gene: TRBD2
CDR3aa: CASSFPGLAGGPQDNEQFF
CDR3nt: TGTGCCAGCAGTTTCCCAGGACTAGCGGGAGGGCCTCAGGACAATGAGCAGTTCTTC

j_gene: TRBJ2-5
abundance: once
v_gene: TRBV11-2
d_gene: -
CDR3aa: CASSLGGTETQYF
CDR3nt: TGTGCCAGCAGCTTAGGGGGAACAGAGACCCAGTACTTC

j_gene: TRBJ1-2
abundance: -
v_gene: TRBV23-1
d_gene: TRBD1
CDR3aa: CASSLEGAGYTF
CDR3nt: TGCGCCAGCAGTCTTGAGGGGGCTGGCTACACCTTC

j_gene: TRBJ2-7
abundance: -
v_gene: TRBV15
d_gene: -
CDR3aa: CATSRDKSGHHYEQYF
CDR3nt: TGTGCCACCAGCAGAGATAAATCGGGACACCACTACGAGCAGTACTTC

j_gene: TRBJ2-1
abundance: -
v_gene: TRBV5-6
d_gene: -
CDR3aa: CASSFWGNEQFF
CDR3nt: TGTGCCAGCAGCTTTTGGGGCAATGAGCAGTTCTTC

j_gene: TRBJ1-1
abundance: -
v_gene: TRBV19
d_gene: -
CDR3aa: CASSTAPFTEAFF
CDR3nt: TGTGCCAGTAGTACCGCACCGTTTACGGAAGCTTTCTTT

j_gene: TRBJ2-5
abundance: -
v_gene: TRBV27
d_gene: -
CDR3aa: CASSPTAPQETQYF
CDR3nt: TGTGCCAGCAGTCCTACGGCGCCCCAAGAGACCCAGTACTTC

j_gene: TRBJ1-1
abundance: -
v_gene: TRBV5-1
d_gene: TRBD1
CDR3aa: CASSVTGGGPEAFF
CDR3nt: TGCGCCAGCAGCGTGACAGGGGGCGGTCCTGAAGCTTTCTTT

j_gene: TRBJ1-2
abundance: -
v_gene: TRBV9
d_gene: -
CDR3aa: CASGGTANYGYTF
CDR3nt: TGTGCCAGCGGAGGGACCGCGAACTATGGCTACACCTTC

j_gene: TRBJ2-2
abundance: -
v_gene: TRBV19
d_gene: -
CDR3aa: CASKPGLLWSGELFF
CDR3nt: TGTGCCAGCAAGCCAGGACTCCTTTGGTCCGGGGAGCTGTTTTTT

j_gene: TRBJ2-1
abundance: -
v_gene: TRBV28
d_gene: -
CDR3aa: CASIPRDFLNEQFF
CDR3nt: TGTGCCAGCATCCCACGGGACTTCCTCAATGAGCAGTTCTTC

j_gene: TRBJ2-1
abundance: -
v_gene: TRBV4-1
d_gene: TRBD2
CDR3aa: CASSPVGASGSDEQFF
CDR3nt: TGCGCCAGCAGTCCGGTTGGGGCTAGCGGGAGCGATGAGCAGTTCTTC

j_gene: TRBJ2-5
abundance: -
v_gene: TRBV4-1
d_gene: TRBD2
CDR3aa: CASSQGLAGVQYF
CDR3nt: TGCGCCAGCAGCCAAGGACTAGCGGGAGTCCAGTACTTC

j_gene: TRBJ1-2
abundance: -
v_gene: TRBV6-1
d_gene: -
CDR3aa: CASSEIPGTDYGYTF
CDR3nt: TGTGCCAGCAGTGAAATCCCGGGGACCGACTATGGCTACACCTTC

j_gene: TRBJ2-3
abundance: -
v_gene: TRBV5-1
d_gene: -
CDR3aa: CASRSLWGTDTQYF
CDR3nt: TGCGCCAGCAGGTCCCTATGGGGCACAGATACGCAGTATTTT

j_gene: TRBJ2-7
abundance: -
v_gene: TRBV27
d_gene: -
CDR3aa: CASSPTGYSYEQYF
CDR3nt: TGTGCCAGCAGTCCCACGGGTTATTCTTACGAGCAGTACTTC

j_gene: TRBJ2-5
abundance: -
v_gene: TRBV9
d_gene: TRBD2
CDR3aa: CASSVALAGGPEETQYF
CDR3nt: TGTGCCAGCAGCGTAGCGTTAGCGGGAGGGCCGGAAGAGACCCAGTACTTC

j_gene: TRBJ2-1
abundance: -
v_gene: TRBV6-6
d_gene: -
CDR3aa: CASSYSTGLRFF
CDR3nt: TGTGCCAGCAGTTACTCGACGGGACTTCGGTTCTTC

j_gene: TRBJ2-7
abundance: once
v_gene: TRBV11-3
d_gene: -
CDR3aa: CASSSPAGPVGEQYF
CDR3nt: TGTGCCAGCAGCTCCCCGGCAGGGCCAGTGGGAGAGCAGTACTTC

j_gene: TRBJ2-5
abundance: once
v_gene: TRBV5-6
d_gene: TRBD2
CDR3aa: CASSNHLAGAQETQYF
CDR3nt: TGTGCCAGCAGCAACCACCTAGCGGGGGCCCAAGAGACCCAGTACTTC

j_gene: TRBJ2-5
abundance: -
v_gene: TRBV5-6
d_gene: -
CDR3aa: CASSFQETQYF
CDR3nt: TGTGCCAGCAGCTTCCAAGAGACCCAGTACTTC

j_gene: TRBJ2-7
abundance: once
v_gene: TRBV7-9
d_gene: TRBD1
CDR3aa: CASSGQGAYEQYF
CDR3nt: TGTGCCAGCAGCGGACAGGGGGCCTACGAGCAGTACTTC

j_gene: TRBJ2-7
abundance: once
v_gene: TRBV29-1
d_gene: -
CDR3aa: CSVAAGTLNEQYF
CDR3nt: TGCAGCGTTGCGGCGGGAACCTTAAACGAGCAGTACTTC

j_gene: TRBJ2-7
abundance: -
v_gene: TRBV27
d_gene: -
CDR3aa: CASSPLGGALDEQYF
CDR3nt: TGTGCCAGCAGTCCCCTTGGAGGAGCTTTAGACGAGCAGTACTTC

j_gene: TRBJ1-2
abundance: -
v_gene: TRBV29-1
d_gene: TRBD1
CDR3aa: CSVGTGPNYGYTF
CDR3nt: TGCAGCGTAGGGACAGGACCAAACTATGGCTACACCTTC

j_gene: TRBJ2-3
abundance: -
v_gene: TRBV2
d_gene: -
CDR3aa: CASSVDSAIPQADTQYF
CDR3nt: TGTGCCAGCAGTGTTGATTCAGCAATCCCACAAGCAGATACGCAGTATTTT

j_gene: TRBJ2-6
abundance: few
v_gene: TRBV28
d_gene: -
CDR3aa: CASSLWEGSGANVLTF
CDR3nt: TGTGCCAGCAGTTTATGGGAGGGGTCTGGGGCCAACGTCCTGACTTTC

j_gene: TRBJ1-5
abundance: -
v_gene: TRBV4-1
d_gene: -
CDR3aa: CASSPPSTGSWGNQPQHF
CDR3nt: TGCGCCAGCAGCCCACCCTCCACAGGGTCTTGGGGCAATCAGCCCCAGCATTTT

j_gene: TRBJ1-4
abundance: -
v_gene: TRBV6-1
d_gene: TRBD1
CDR3aa: CASSVHRGQGNEKLFF
CDR3nt: TGTGCCAGCAGTGTTCATCGGGGACAGGGCAATGAAAAACTGTTTTTT

j_gene: TRBJ2-7
abundance: -
v_gene: TRBV28
d_gene: -
CDR3aa: CASSATGTESYEQYF
CDR3nt: TGTGCCAGCAGCGCTACCGGGACGGAATCCTACGAGCAGTACTTC

j_gene: TRBJ2-7
abundance: -
v_gene: TRBV11-2
d_gene: -
CDR3aa: CASSPKGIFNEQYF
CDR3nt: TGTGCCAGCAGCCCGAAAGGGATATTCAACGAGCAGTACTTC

j_gene: TRBJ1-5
abundance: -
v_gene: TRBV2
d_gene: TRBD1
CDR3aa: CASSEGTGYQPQHF
CDR3nt: TGTGCCAGCAGTGAGGGGACAGGGTATCAGCCCCAGCATTTT

j_gene: TRBJ2-7
abundance: -
v_gene: TRBV28
d_gene: -
CDR3aa: CASSVAQRPYEQYF
CDR3nt: TGTGCCAGCAGCGTAGCCCAACGGCCCTACGAGCAGTACTTC

j_gene: TRBJ2-5
abundance: -
v_gene: TRBV6-5
d_gene: TRBD1
CDR3aa: CVTGTGGETQYF
CDR3nt: TGTGTTACCGGGACAGGAGGCGAGACCCAGTACTTC

j_gene: TRBJ1-3
abundance: -
v_gene: TRBV30
d_gene: -
CDR3aa: CAWSSSGIGDTIYF
CDR3nt: TGTGCCTGGAGTTCATCAGGGATTGGTGACACCATATATTTT